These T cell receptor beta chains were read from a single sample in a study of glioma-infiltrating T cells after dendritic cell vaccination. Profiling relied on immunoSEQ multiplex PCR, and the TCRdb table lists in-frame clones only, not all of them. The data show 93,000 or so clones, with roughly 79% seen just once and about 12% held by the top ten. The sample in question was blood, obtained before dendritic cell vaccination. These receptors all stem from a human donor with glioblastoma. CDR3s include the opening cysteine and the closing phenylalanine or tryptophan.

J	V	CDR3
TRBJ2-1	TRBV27	CASRPGGGLYNEQFF
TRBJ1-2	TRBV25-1	CASSELGDKDYGYTF
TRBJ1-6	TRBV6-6	CASKITGGNSPLHF
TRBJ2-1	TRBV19	CATSVTSRANEQFF
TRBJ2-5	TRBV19	CASSSRTGLGETQYF
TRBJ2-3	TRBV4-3	CASSARGAGDTQYF
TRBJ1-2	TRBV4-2	CASTAGGDGYTF
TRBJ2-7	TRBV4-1	CASSYGLAGGSYEQYF
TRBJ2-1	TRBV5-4	CASRLAGRDEQFF
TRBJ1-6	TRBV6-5	CASSQEWRSPLHF
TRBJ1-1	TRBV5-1	CASSATVGRLTEAFF
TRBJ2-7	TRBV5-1	CASSLEMAFGAYEQYF